This T cell receptor (beta chain) was found in a study of molecular identifiers for immune sequencing clone quantification. Trimming pared 5 bases from V and 3 bases from J, leaving 8 bases between. The CDR3 spans 12 residues. The V gene's germline CDR1 is SEHNR and CDR2 FQNEAQ (reference sequence). In regard to this clonotype: As yet, its antigen is unknown. A read error is likely, as this CDR3 ends without the conserved phenylalanine or tryptophan.

Findings and limits, study-wide: Clones above 20 RNA copies contained over 97% of effector molecules but under 1% of naive ones.

One entry per CDR3 protein results from TCRdb running MiXCR on the PCR reads. The table lists 300,000 to 400,000 distinct CDR3 sequences, roughly a quarter of them singletons. Sample: naive CD8+ T cells from blood, with Jurkat cell RNA spiked in. As for subset: FACS-sorted CD8+CD4-CCR7+CD45RA+ naive T cells. This clonotype was obtained from a human donor in good health. Some libraries in this study had Jurkat cell RNA spiked in. The rearrangement joins TRBV7-9 to TRBJ2-7, with D unresolved. CDR3 in amino acids: CASSLESYEQYL. CDR3 in DNA: TGTGCCAGCAGCCTGGAGAGCTACGAGCAGTACCTC.